This record covers a single TCR beta chain. No antigen is known for it. Trimming shortened V by 6 bases and J by 0 bases, and 8 bases separated the two germline ends. From germline, CDR1 is LNHDA and CDR2 SQIVND (reference sequence). CDR3 size: 14 residues. This specimen comes from a study of shared clonotypes between healthy human individuals. Findings and caveats of the study: Roughly 5% was the fraction of naive CD4 clonotypes found shared across several donors.

Researchers divided each subset's genomic DNA evenly across several immunoSEQ plates. Original methodology: Filtering was not the same, since immunoSEQ gave junction-only sequences without quality scores. Clones were sequenced by immunoSEQ multiplex PCR, and TCRdb holds only the in-frame ones, with some missing. The V and J calls and clone size come from that table; D and trimming were worked out from the DNA. The sample contains over a million clones, 75% to 85% of which appear only once. The study separated CD4+ cells into CD45RA+ naive and CD45RA-negative memory subsets. Sample: memory CD4+ T cells from PBMCs. Subset meaning: CD45RA-negative fraction. The V and J genes are TRBV19 and TRBJ1-4, with D unclear. This TCR came from a man aged 18 to 29 in good health. Some clones in this sample may be carry-over from other donors' samples. The CDR3 nucleotides are TGTGCCAGTAGACCTGGCCCAACTAATGAAAAACTGTTTTTT. Translated: CASRPGPTNEKLFF. The whole variable domain, filled in from reference TRBV19 and TRBJ1-4, reads DGGITQSPKYLFRKEGQNVTLSCEQNLNHDAMYWYRQDPGQGLRLIYYSQIVNDFQKGDIAEGYSVSREKKESFPLTVTSAQKNPTAFYLCASRPGPTNEKLFFGSGTQLSVL.